These 2 T cell receptor beta chains originate from one sample sequenced in a study of cytomegalovirus exposure and HLA in healthy donors. Amplification used 60 Vbeta primers and 13 Jbeta primers. Sequencing used immunoSEQ multiplex PCR; TCRdb keeps in-frame clones, though not all of them. The sample records a few hundred thousand clones, 80% to 85% being singletons. Sequencing input: PBMCs. Source of these receptors: a woman aged 60-70 years in good health and CMV-seropositive.

The DNA for the CDR3 is TGTGCCAGCAGCGCGGCGGGGCGGTACGAGCAGTACTTC. Amino acids: CASSAAGRYEQYF. The chain joins TRBV11-3 to TRBJ2-7, with D possibly being TRBD2 (6 bases). V lost 5 bases and J 4 bases, leaving 12 bases between the germline ends. This CDR3 is 13 amino acids long. Germline V gene lookup returns CDR1 SGHNT and CDR2 YENEEA.

V is TRBV5-4 and J is TRBJ2-7; 10 bases are a match to TRBD1. Germline values: CDR1 SGHNT, CDR2 YYREEE (reference sequence). With 6 bases clipped from V and 1 base from J, the junction kept 4 bases outside the gene matches. The CDR3 contains 14 residues. CDR3 region: CASNWDRGSYEQYF. The CDR3 coding sequence is TGTGCCAGCAACTGGGACAGGGGTTCCTACGAGCAGTACTTC.